The 31 T cell receptor beta chains reported below all come from one sample, sequenced in a study of vaccination and CD4 T cells after COVID-19. The antigens for these receptors are not known. Scientists ran DNA taken from cultured CD4+ T cells through the Oncomine TCR Beta short-read assay for sequencing. TCRdb redid the calling of the PCR reads with MiXCR, one entry per CDR3 protein. The table shows about 15,000 distinct CDR3 sequences, with around 48% occurring only once. The treatment is: approximately 11-day PBMC culture with coronavirus spike peptide pools or control peptides (ViraFEST assay). What was sequenced was CD4+ T cells from blood, cultured in vitro. The receptors were sampled from a human donor who had recovered from COVID-19.

This clonotype has just one count. The genes are TRBV6-1 and TRBJ2-5, with 9 bases lining up with TRBD2. V lost 3 bases and J lost 4; bases outside the gene matches: 24. Germline V gene data show CDR1 as MNHNS and CDR2 as SASEGT. The CDR3 covers 21 residues. Here the CDR3 reads CASSDTLPVGLATRTGETQYF. The CDR3 DNA sequence: TGTGCCAGCAGTGACACATTACCTGTGGGACTAGCTACTCGAACGGGAGAGACCCAGTACTTC.

DNA of the CDR3: TGTGCCAGCAGCTCCGTTCCCAATCAGCCCCAGCATTTT. Protein sequence: CASSSVPNQPQHF. The genes are TRBV12-3 or TRBV12-4 and TRBJ1-5; D is unclear. The V end lost 6 bases, the J end lost 3 bases, and 9 bases lay between the germline ends. The length of the CDR3 is 13 residues.

The V and J genes are TRBV11-2 and TRBJ1-2; no clear D gene. V was trimmed by 3 bases and J by 7 bases, leaving 12 bases between them. This CDR3 comprises 13 residues. Germline assignment: CDR1 SGHAT and CDR2 FQNNGV. CDR3 DNA sequence: TGTGCCAGCAGCTTCCCCGAGGAGGGTGGCTACACCTTC. This sequence encodes CASSFPEEGGYTF.

The chain combines TRBV7-2 with TRBJ2-3; D gene uncertain. The CDR3 length is 15 residues. Germline V gene lookup returns CDR1 SGHTA and CDR2 FQGNSA. Trimming took 3 bases from V and 4 from J, leaving 14 bases between them. CDR3 DNA sequence: TGTGCCAGCAGCTTTACTGCCGACGCCGCAGATACGCAGTATTTT. Protein product: CASSFTADAADTQYF.

This clonotype has just a few counts. This rearrangement joins TRBV29-1 to TRBJ1-1; tentatively, D is TRBD1 (5 bases). Germline CDR1 reads SQVTM; CDR2 reads ANQGSEA. V was clipped by 4 bases and J by 4 bases, with 13 bases between them. The CDR3 contains 13 residues. CDR3 protein: CSVGVLGGTEAFF. The CDR3 coding sequence is TGCAGCGTTGGAGTACTGGGGGGCACTGAAGCTTTCTTT.

A few counts support this clonotype. The V gene is TRBV18, the J gene TRBJ2-3; D could derive from TRBD1 or TRBD2 (6 bases each). V shed 2 bases and J shed 0 bases, with 15 bases lying between them. CDR3 length: 17 amino acids. The germline gives CDR1 KGHSH, CDR2 LQKENI. In DNA, the CDR3 is TGTGCCAGCTCACCAATACCGGGGGCCCTAAGCACAGATACGCAGTATTTT. Protein product: CASSPIPGALSTDTQYF.

This chain joins TRBV18 and TRBJ1-1; D possibly corresponds to TRBD1 (6 bases). V lost 1 base and J lost 5, with 17 bases in between. Germline V CDR1 and CDR2: KGHSH, LQKENI. The CDR3 has 16 amino acids. CDR3 region: CASSPRSQGRMTEAFF. In DNA, the CDR3 is TGTGCCAGCTCACCACGTTCTCAGGGGCGGATGACTGAAGCTTTCTTT.

This chain uses TRBV10-3 with TRBJ1-3; 9 bases match TRBD1. The CDR3 consists of 14 residues. V shed 10 bases and J 4 bases; nucleotides not matched to a gene: 8. In germline, CDR1 is ENHRY, CDR2 SYGVKD. The CDR3 bases are TGTGCCACCTTCAGACAGGGGGACGGAAACACCATATATTTT. Amino acids: CATFRQGDGNTIYF.

The rearrangement joins TRBV7-2 to TRBJ2-1; 9 bases match TRBD1. Germline CDR1 and CDR2: SGHTA and FQGNSA. Trimming removed 1 base from V and 12 bases from J; junction bases left unmatched: 7. The CDR3 has 14 residues. CDR3 amino acids: CASSLDQTGGRQFF. CDR3 DNA sequence: TGTGCCAGCAGCTTAGATCAAACAGGGGGCAGGCAGTTCTTC.

The chain carries TRBV20-1 and TRBJ2-7; no definite D call. Looked up from germline, CDR1 is DFQATT and CDR2 is SNEGSKA (reference sequence). V was clipped by 3 bases and J by 3 bases, with 9 bases between them. This CDR3 region has 12 residues. The DNA of the CDR3 is TGCAGTGCTAGCCGGTTGAGCTACGAGCAGTACTTC. As protein: CSASRLSYEQYF.

This clonotype has only a few counts. This chain joins TRBV6-4 and TRBJ2-2; no firm D call. V lost 0 bases, J lost 4 bases, and 3 bases lay in between. This CDR3 has 13 amino acids. Germline V gene lookup returns CDR1 MRHNA and CDR2 SNTAGT. CDR3 loop: CASSDSGTGELFF. The CDR3 region has the DNA TGTGCCAGCAGTGACTCGGGCACCGGGGAGCTGTTTTTT.

In DNA form, the CDR3 reads TGTGCCAGCAGTGTAGACAGGGCAACTAATGAAAAACTGTTTTTT. It codes for CASSVDRATNEKLFF. This sequence joins TRBV27 and TRBJ1-4, with 7 bases matching TRBD1. V shed 5 bases and J 0 bases; nucleotides not matched to a gene: 3. Germline-derived CDR1 and CDR2 are MNHEY and SMNVEV (reference sequence). This CDR3 is built from 15 residues.

The chain recombines TRBV7-6 with TRBJ1-2; possible D gene TRBD1, 5 bases. Germline CDR1 reads SGHVS; CDR2 reads FNYEAQ. Deletions cut 5 bases from V and 2 bases from J, with 9 bases between. CDR3 length: 13 amino acids. CDR3: CASSPGPNYGYTF. In DNA, the CDR3 is TGTGCCAGCAGCCCAGGGCCAAACTATGGCTACACCTTC.

The chain couples TRBV20-1 to TRBJ1-5; possibly TRBD1 for D (5 bases). The CDR3 sequence is 13 residues long. Germline V gives CDR1 DFQATT, CDR2 SNEGSKA (reference sequence). V was pared by 3 bases and J by 6 bases, with 12 bases between. The CDR3 protein is CSARVRVGQPQHF. The DNA for the CDR3 is TGCAGTGCTAGGGTCAGGGTCGGTCAGCCCCAGCATTTT.

This rearrangement joins TRBV6-2 or TRBV6-3 to TRBJ2-7; 8 bases map to TRBD1. There are 13 residues in the CDR3. Germline V gives CDR1 MNHEY, CDR2 SVGEGT. The V and J ends lost 5 bases and 3 bases, in that order; junction bases with no gene match: 3. The CDR3 loop is CASSKDRDYEQYF. In nucleotides, the CDR3 is TGTGCCAGCAGTAAGGACAGGGACTACGAGCAGTACTTC.

This clonotype was picked up a small number of times. The chain joins TRBV25-1 to TRBJ1-2; the D is unclear. The CDR3 loop spans 13 amino acids. V gave up 3 bases and J gave up 3 bases, with 8 bases separating them. Germline V CDR1 and CDR2: MGHDK, SYGVNS. CDR3 protein: CASSDIRDYGYTF. The CDR3 DNA is TGTGCCAGCAGTGACATCCGGGACTATGGCTACACCTTC.

The V gene is TRBV27, the J gene TRBJ2-2, with D perhaps matching TRBD1 (5 bases). This CDR3 region has 17 residues. Trimming shortened V by 7 bases and J by 4 bases, and 22 bases separated the two germline ends. CDR1 is MNHEY and CDR2 is SMNVEV in the germline V gene (reference sequence). The CDR3 DNA is TGTGCCAGCACCCCTAGATGGGGCCGTCCCTTCACCGGGGAGCTGTTTTTT. Translation gives CASTPRWGRPFTGELFF.

The V call is TRBV11-3, the J call TRBJ2-7; tentative D call: TRBD1 (5 bases). This CDR3 has 15 amino acids. Germline loops: CDR1 SGHNT, CDR2 YENEEA. Trimming pared 5 bases from V and 0 bases from J, leaving 14 bases between. The CDR3 DNA follows: TGTGCCAGCAGCCTGGGGCTACAAAGCTCCTACGAGCAGTACTTC. It translates to CASSLGLQSSYEQYF.

The chain couples TRBV24-1 to TRBJ2-1; the match to TRBD1 covers 9 bases. The CDR3 extends over 15 amino acids. V was pared by 4 bases and J by 4 bases, with 4 bases of the junction left unmatched. CDR1 KGHDR and CDR2 SFDVKD come from the germline V gene. The CDR3 spells CATSEGTGSYNEQFF. The CDR3 DNA reads TGTGCCACCAGTGAAGGGACAGGGAGTTACAATGAGCAGTTCTTC.

The rearrangement links TRBV20-1 to TRBJ2-7; D possibly corresponds to TRBD2 (6 bases). The V gene's germline CDR1 is DFQATT and CDR2 SNEGSKA (reference sequence). The CDR3 loop spans 12 amino acids. The V and J ends lost 2 bases and 10 bases respectively, with 15 bases between them. This CDR3 reads CSARWEDNYQYF. The CDR3, as DNA: TGCAGTGCTAGATGGGAGGATAATTATCAGTACTTC.

This clonotype was counted a single time. This sequence joins TRBV11-2 and TRBJ1-1; TRBD1 aligns across 7 bases. The CDR3 has 14 residues. V lost 5 bases, J lost 4 bases, and 7 bases stayed unmatched. Germline CDR1 SGHAT, CDR2 FQNNGV. The CDR3 bases are TGTGCCAGCAGCCAAGGGGCAGGGGGCACTGAAGCTTTCTTT. This codes for CASSQGAGGTEAFF.

This sequence joins TRBV6-1 and TRBJ1-2; 9 bases map to TRBD1. The germline V gene encodes CDR1 MNHNS and CDR2 SASEGT. This CDR3 region has 17 residues. V trimming: 0 bases; J trimming: 4 bases; junction bases outside the gene matches: 9. The CDR3 reads CASSEAVGDRVGYGYTF. In DNA form, the CDR3 reads TGTGCCAGCAGTGAAGCGGTTGGGGACAGGGTAGGCTATGGCTACACCTTC.

J is TRBJ2-7 and V is TRBV11-2; 7 bases match TRBD1. Germline V gene data show CDR1 as SGHAT and CDR2 as FQNNGV. This CDR3 contains 14 residues. V gave up 5 bases and J gave up 6 bases; unmatched junction bases: 10. The chain's CDR3 is CASSTRQGLSEQYF. CDR3 coding DNA: TGTGCCAGCAGCACCCGACAGGGTCTTTCCGAGCAGTACTTC. Based on the CDR3 plus reference TRBV11-2 and TRBJ2-7, the full variable domain is EAGVAQSPRYKIIEKRQSVAFWCNPISGHATLYWYQQILGQGPKLLIQFQNNGVVDDSQLPKDRFSAERLKGVDSTLKIQPAKLEDSAVYLCASSTRQGLSEQYFGPGTRLTVT.

This chain links TRBV9 with TRBJ1-2; D possibly corresponds to TRBD1 (5 bases). Germline V gene data show CDR1 as SGDLS and CDR2 as YYNGEE. The CDR3 contains 16 residues. V was cut by 4 bases and J by 1 base, with 17 bases left in between. CDR3 nucleotides: TGTGCCAGCAGCTCAAGCGGGACCGGAATTAACTATGGCTACACCTTC. Residues: CASSSSGTGINYGYTF.

This clonotype was detected a few times. V usage is TRBV15 and J usage is TRBJ1-5; D is unresolved. Germline values: CDR1 LNHNV, CDR2 YYDKDF (reference sequence). The V end lost 5 bases, the J end lost 4 bases, and 15 bases lay between the germline ends. CDR3 size: 15 residues. CDR3 nucleotide sequence: TGTGCCACCAGCGGTCGTGGGTTTGGGAATCAGCCCCAGCATTTT. This encodes CATSGRGFGNQPQHF.

The chain employs TRBV6-1 and TRBJ1-1, with a tentative D call TRBD1 (5 bases). V shed 8 bases and J shed 2 bases, with 12 bases lying between them. Germline loops: CDR1 MNHNS, CDR2 SASEGT. CDR3 size: 13 residues. The DNA of the CDR3 is TGTGCCAGCTGCAGGGTCTTTAACACTGAAGCTTTCTTT. Its translation is CASCRVFNTEAFF.

The V gene is TRBV7-6, the J gene TRBJ1-4, with a weak D call TRBD1 (6 bases). This CDR3 has 14 amino acids. The germline CDR1 and CDR2 sequences are SGHVS and FNYEAQ. Trimming stripped 4 bases from V and 7 bases from J, with 13 bases between. CDR3 in amino acids: CASSSGAQGEKLFF. The CDR3 nucleotides read TGTGCCAGCAGCTCGGGGGCGCAGGGTGAAAAACTGTTTTTT.

This chain uses TRBV5-1 with TRBJ2-2; TRBD2 matches 13 bases. The CDR3 sequence is 16 residues long. CDR1 and CDR2 (germline): SGHRS, YFSETQ. V trimming: 4 bases; J trimming: 6 bases; junction bases outside the gene matches: 6. CDR3 nucleotides: TGCGCCAGCAGCCCGTTGACTAGCGGGAGGCCCGGGGAGCTGTTTTTT. Translated: CASSPLTSGRPGELFF.

The J gene is TRBJ2-1, the V gene TRBV20-1, with 8 bases aligning to TRBD2. V lost 5 bases to trimming and J lost 0 bases; unmatched junction nucleotides: 9. The CDR3 loop spans 16 amino acids. The germline V gene has CDR1 DFQATT and CDR2 SNEGSKA (reference sequence). CDR3 DNA: TGCAGTGCTTCCCCCTTAGCGGGGAGCTCCTACAATGAGCAGTTCTTC. It codes for CSASPLAGSSYNEQFF.

The genes are TRBV7-9 and TRBJ2-7, with D unclear. The CDR3 extends over 13 amino acids. V dropped 0 bases and J dropped 3 bases, with 6 bases sitting between them. Germline V gives CDR1 SEHNR, CDR2 FQNEAQ (reference sequence). CDR3 nucleotide sequence: TGTGCCAGCAGCTTAGCGCGCGGCTACGAGCAGTACTTC. Protein sequence: CASSLARGYEQYF.

This clonotype was counted a few times. This sequence joins TRBV10-3 and TRBJ2-7; weak D call: TRBD1 (6 bases). This CDR3 contains 14 residues. Germline values: CDR1 ENHRY, CDR2 SYGVKD. With 7 bases removed from V and 1 base from J, the gap between germline ends came to 14 bases. The chain's CDR3 is CAITLQGRSYEQYF. CDR3 nucleotides: TGTGCCATCACCCTACAGGGTCGTTCCTACGAGCAGTACTTC.